These T cell receptor beta chains were read from a single sample in a study of technical replicates of blood from several donors. Produced via immunoSEQ multiplex PCR; TCRdb's table is partial and in-frame only. The table has around 70,000 clones, 85% to 95% seen once. Material for sequencing was T cells isolated from PBMCs. These receptors were collected from a human donor in good health. Each CDR3 is given with its conserved first and last residue. The D gene is left open where the match is weak. Clone size is shown for a subset of rows, as once, few, many or a class of expanded clone.

NA	TRBD2	TRBV7-9	TRBJ2-7	CASANGGGVTGGYF	TGTGCCAGCGCCAACGGGGGGGGAGTAACGGGTGGGTACTTC
NA	NA	TRBV7-9	TRBJ2-4	CASSLALGVDIQYF	TGTGCCAGCAGCTTGGCCCTCGGGGTCGACATTCAGTACTTC
once	TRBD1	TRBV6-6	TRBJ2-4	CASNKGAMDKNIQYF	TGTGCCAGCAATAAGGGGGCAATGGACAAAAACATTCAGTACTTC
NA	NA	TRBV7-9	TRBJ2-7	CASSLVPSTGYEQYF	TGTGCCAGCAGCTTAGTACCCTCAACGGGGTACGAGCAGTACTTC
NA	TRBD2	TRBV27	TRBJ2-1	CASSSWTSGRINEQFF	TGTGCCAGCAGTTCCTGGACTAGCGGGAGAATCAATGAGCAGTTCTTC
once	NA	TRBV4-2	TRBJ2-5	CASSQETGQGETQYF	TGTGCCAGCAGCCAAGAAACGGGTCAGGGAGAGACCCAGTACTTC
NA	TRBD2	TRBV14	TRBJ2-7	CASRHQSGGMYEQYF	TGTGCCAGCAGGCACCAGTCGGGAGGAATGTACGAGCAGTACTTC
NA	NA	TRBV28	TRBJ2-2	CASSTSRNTGELFF	TGTGCCAGCAGCACTAGCAGAAACACCGGGGAGCTGTTTTTT
NA	TRBD1	TRBV5-6	TRBJ1-5	CASSLGTGSNQPQHF	TGTGCCAGCAGCTTAGGGACAGGGTCCAATCAGCCCCAGCATTTT
NA	TRBD2	TRBV4-3	TRBJ2-1	CASSQDGASGPYNEQFF	TGCGCCAGCAGCCAAGATGGCGCTAGCGGGCCGTACAATGAGCAGTTCTTC
NA	TRBD1	TRBV11-2	TRBJ1-1	CASSWDRVNTEAFF	TGTGCCAGCAGCTGGGACAGGGTGAACACTGAAGCTTTCTTT
NA	NA	TRBV20-1	TRBJ2-7	CSADRRNEQYF	TGCAGTGCTGACAGGCGAAACGAGCAGTACTTC
NA	NA	TRBV30	TRBJ2-3	CAWRVYADTQYF	TGTGCCTGGAGGGTTTATGCGGATACGCAGTATTTT
once	TRBD2	TRBV6-6	TRBJ2-7	CASSYSSGGSPMRQYF	TGTGCCAGCAGTTACTCGAGCGGCGGGAGCCCAATGAGGCAGTACTTC
NA	NA	TRBV6-5	TRBJ2-1	CASSSSVEQFF	TGTGCCAGCAGTTCATCAGTGGAGCAGTTCTTC
NA	TRBD1	TRBV4-1	TRBJ2-7	CASSPEGGTGITYEQYF	TGCGCCAGCAGTCCCGAAGGAGGGACAGGGATCACCTACGAGCAGTACTTC
once	NA	TRBV27	TRBJ1-1	CASSLSVLPGTEAFF	TGTGCCAGCAGTTTATCGGTTCTCCCCGGGACTGAAGCTTTCTTT
NA	NA	TRBV19	TRBJ2-1	CASRANEQFF	TGTGCCAGTAGGGCCAATGAGCAGTTCTTC
NA	TRBD2	TRBV7-2	TRBJ2-1	CASSLIPLEREGVGEQFF	TGTGCCAGCAGCTTGATTCCTTTAGAGCGGGAGGGGGTTGGTGAGCAGTTCTTC
NA	TRBD1	TRBV19	TRBJ1-5	CASSIAWTGDQPQHF	TGTGCCAGTAGTATAGCCTGGACAGGGGATCAGCCCCAGCATTTT
NA	NA	TRBV5-4	TRBJ2-7	CASSLERNYEQYF	TGTGCCAGCAGCTTGGAGCGGAACTACGAGCAGTACTTC
NA	TRBD1	TRBV5-4	TRBJ2-5	CASSSNRGLYQETQYF	TGTGCCAGCAGCTCTAACAGGGGGCTATACCAAGAGACCCAGTACTTC
NA	TRBD2	TRBV6-5	TRBJ2-7	CASSYSTSGNPFEQYF	TGTGCCAGCAGTTACTCGACTAGCGGCAACCCCTTCGAGCAGTACTTC
NA	TRBD2	TRBV28	TRBJ2-7	CASRPTGTSGRGPYEQYF	TGTGCCAGCAGGCCGACCGGGACTAGCGGGAGGGGACCCTACGAGCAGTACTTC
NA	TRBD2	TRBV9	TRBJ2-7	CASSAGLAGVYEQYF	TGTGCCAGCAGCGCAGGACTAGCGGGAGTTTACGAGCAGTACTTC
NA	NA	TRBV30	TRBJ1-2	CAWTQGGRILYGYTF	TGTGCCTGGACCCAAGGAGGCAGGATACTCTATGGCTACACCTTC
NA	NA	TRBV6-5	TRBJ1-1	CAIRGLGNTEAFF	TGTGCCATTCGGGGATTGGGGAACACTGAAGCTTTCTTT
NA	NA	TRBV9	TRBJ1-3	CASSRPYGRGGNTIYF	TGTGCCAGCAGCCGACCTTACGGACGGGGAGGAAACACCATATATTTT
NA	NA	TRBV4-1	TRBJ2-7	CASSRMTGITYEQYF	TGCGCCAGCAGCCGTATGACAGGTATAACCTACGAGCAGTACTTC
NA	NA	TRBV28	TRBJ2-7	CASSLVRASSYEQYF	TGTGCCAGCAGTTTAGTCAGGGCCAGCTCCTACGAGCAGTACTTC
NA	NA	TRBV11-2	TRBJ2-1	CASSPQYWANEQFF	TGTGCCAGCAGCCCCCAATATTGGGCCAATGAGCAGTTCTTC
NA	NA	TRBV4-3	TRBJ2-1	CASSQDGEINEQFF	TGCGCCAGCAGCCAAGATGGAGAGATCAATGAGCAGTTCTTC
NA	NA	TRBV18	TRBJ1-2	CASSPNSAGWNGYTF	TGTGCCAGCTCCCCGAACAGTGCAGGCTGGAATGGCTACACCTTC
NA	NA	TRBV20-1	TRBJ2-7	CSATGSYEQYF	TGCAGTGCTACGGGTTCCTACGAGCAGTACTTC
NA	TRBD1	TRBV7-9	TRBJ1-1	CASSLGRTGNTEAFF	TGTGCCAGCAGCTTAGGCCGGACAGGGAACACTGAAGCTTTCTTT
NA	TRBD1	TRBV5-1	TRBJ1-1	CASSSLDRGQSDAFF	TGCGCCAGCAGTTCGCTGGACAGGGGGCAAAGCGATGCTTTCTTT
NA	TRBD1	TRBV28	TRBJ2-2	CASWTGGNTGELFF	TGTGCCAGCTGGACAGGGGGTAACACCGGGGAGCTGTTTTTT
once	TRBD2	TRBV7-3	TRBJ2-1	CASSWVSGAGVSNEQFF	TGTGCCAGCAGCTGGGTTTCCGGAGCGGGAGTGTCCAATGAGCAGTTCTTC
NA	NA	TRBV29-1	TRBJ1-3	CSVLVYVTGSSGNTIYF	TGCAGCGTGCTTGTCTATGTTACAGGTTCTTCTGGAAACACCATATATTTT
NA	NA	TRBV5-6	TRBJ2-7	CASSSSYEQYF	TGTGCCAGCAGCTCCAGCTACGAGCAGTACTTC
NA	TRBD1	TRBV10-3	TRBJ1-5	CAIRETGDGQPQHF	TGTGCCATCAGGGAGACAGGGGACGGTCAGCCCCAGCATTTT
NA	NA	TRBV30	TRBJ2-1	CAWSLGSEQFF	TGTGCCTGGAGCCTGGGCTCTGAGCAGTTCTTC
once	NA	TRBV5-4	TRBJ2-7	CASSYDRFSDEQYF	TGTGCCAGCAGCTATGATCGGTTCAGCGACGAGCAGTACTTC
NA	TRBD2	TRBV19	TRBJ2-7	CASSITAGGPYEQYF	TGTGCCAGTAGTATAACGGCGGGAGGCCCCTACGAGCAGTACTTC
NA	NA	TRBV19	TRBJ2-3	CASSLQGPTDTQYF	TGTGCCAGTAGTTTACAGGGTCCCACAGATACGCAGTATTTT
NA	TRBD1	TRBV9	TRBJ2-7	CASSVEDRAYEQYF	TGTGCCAGCAGCGTAGAGGACAGGGCCTACGAGCAGTACTTC
NA	TRBD2	TRBV7-9	TRBJ2-5	CASSPGLAVQETQYF	TGTGCCAGCAGCCCAGGACTAGCGGTCCAAGAGACCCAGTACTTC
NA	NA	TRBV18	TRBJ1-1	CASSQGRAAFF	TGTGCCAGCTCACAGGGGAGGGCAGCTTTCTTT
NA	TRBD2	TRBV2	TRBJ2-7	CASSETSGLTYEQYF	TGTGCCAGCAGTGAAACTAGCGGACTTACCTACGAGCAGTACTTC
NA	NA	TRBV18	TRBJ1-2	CASSSPGKKESYGYTF	TGTGCCAGCTCATCGCCAGGGAAGAAAGAAAGCTATGGCTACACCTTC
NA	NA	TRBV30	TRBJ2-5	CAWSVHSGEAQYF	TGTGCCTGGAGTGTACATAGTGGAGAGGCCCAGTACTTC
few	NA	TRBV18	TRBJ2-7	CASSPPSHEQYF	TGTGCCAGCTCACCACCGAGCCACGAGCAGTACTTC
NA	NA	TRBV7-9	TRBJ1-1	CASSLSLSGTEAFF	TGTGCCAGCAGCTTATCACTCTCGGGGACTGAAGCTTTCTTT
NA	NA	TRBV2	TRBJ1-1	CAIHDGMNTEAFF	TGTGCCATACACGACGGGATGAACACTGAAGCTTTCTTT
once	TRBD2	TRBV27	TRBJ2-7	CARDWGGTRSNYEQYF	TGTGCCAGGGATTGGGGGGGTACTCGGTCTAACTACGAGCAGTACTTC
NA	NA	TRBV7-3	TRBJ2-7	CASMGAPSYEQYF	TGTGCCAGCATGGGGGCGCCCTCCTACGAGCAGTACTTC
NA	TRBD2	TRBV7-2	TRBJ2-5	CASSLSGLAAHTTQYF	TGTGCCAGCAGCTTAAGCGGACTAGCAGCACATACGACCCAGTACTTC